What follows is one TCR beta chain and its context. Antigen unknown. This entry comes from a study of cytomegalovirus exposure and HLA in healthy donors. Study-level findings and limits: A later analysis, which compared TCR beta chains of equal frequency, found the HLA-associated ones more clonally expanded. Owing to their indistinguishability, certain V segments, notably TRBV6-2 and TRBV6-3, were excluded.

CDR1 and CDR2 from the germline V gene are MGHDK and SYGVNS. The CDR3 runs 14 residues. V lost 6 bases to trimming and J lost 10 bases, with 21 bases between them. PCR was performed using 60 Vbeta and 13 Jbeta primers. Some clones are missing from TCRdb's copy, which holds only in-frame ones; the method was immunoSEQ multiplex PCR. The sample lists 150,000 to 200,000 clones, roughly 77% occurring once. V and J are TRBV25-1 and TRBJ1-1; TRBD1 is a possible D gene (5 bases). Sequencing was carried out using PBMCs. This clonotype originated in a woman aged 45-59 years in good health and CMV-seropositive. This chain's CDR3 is CASSGIVLGGGAFF. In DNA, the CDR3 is TGTGCCAGCAGCGGTATAGTGTTGGGGGGGGGAGCTTTCTTT.